This TCR beta chain came from a study of cytomegalovirus exposure and HLA in healthy donors (dated by TCRdb to between 2016 and 2019). With regard to the full study: A later analysis indicated that the roughly 120 validation repertoires were generated on the platform also employed for the 720 or so repertoires of the first cohort. The study aimed to test whether signatures of past pathogen exposure could be identified by cataloging public T cell receptors. High-throughput TCR immunosequencing, statistical association of individual TCRs with disease status, and machine learning were combined to predict cytomegalovirus infection status. Along with the approximately 600-subject first cohort, a separate validation cohort of over a hundred different subjects was used.

Worth noting for this clone: Its antigen remains unidentified. The record has no base qualities; no much larger clone is one base away.

The method was the immunoSEQ multiplex PCR assay. Concerning the study's data processing: To diagnose cytomegalovirus status from the catalog of TCR beta chain sequences, a statistical classification framework was built. TCRdb obtained this table from immuneACCESS and retained in-frame rearrangements with V and J assigned. These tables miss some clones; where compared with another copy, unresolved V genes account for less than half of the shortfall, and the remainder is unexplained. That table is the source of V, J and clone size, and D and trimming were worked out from the DNA. The sample profile shows 200,000 to 250,000 clones; about 87% of them were found once. The ten largest account for about 3% of the sample. From the germline V gene (reference sequence), CDR1 is SGHNT and CDR2 is YYREEE. Trimming leaves V shorter by 0 bases and J shorter by 3 bases, with the junction holding 8 bases beyond the gene matches. The CDR3, from cysteine to phenylalanine, totals 17 residues. Only CDR3 DNA is held: 51 bases, read in frame from base 1.

The research as a whole found: A later analysis found that TCRs clustered in the first cohort also tended to co-occur in the 120 validation repertoires, with 94% of cluster scores above 0. A later analysis lacked HLA typing for the validation cohort, so it scored co-occurrence in that cohort across all 120 or so repertoires. According to the authors, the approach could potentially be generalized to other disease states and immunological phenotypes. The study listed over 150 TCR beta chains as associated with cytomegalovirus. Across donors, most TCR sequences were observed very rarely, whereas some public TCRs were present in many individuals. The classifier was reported to diagnose cytomegalovirus status with high specificity and sensitivity in both the original and validation cohorts. A few of the identified cytomegalovirus-associated TCR beta chains were confirmed in vitro to be specific for cytomegalovirus antigens.

Separate from the approximately 700-subject first cohort, the validation cohort of 95 to 150 subjects was the group to which the donors belonged. The chain employs TRBV5-4 and TRBJ2-7, with 11 junctional bases fitting TRBD2. The receptor was derived from a man younger than 30 in good health and CMV-seronegative. The sample comprised PBMCs. The sequence in DNA is TGTGCCAGCAGCTTGGTGCCTAGCGGGGGGCTTTTCTACGAGCAGTACTTC. Its protein product is CASSLVPSGGLFYEQYF. Here the CDR3 is joined to the reference TRBV5-4 and TRBJ2-7 genes, and the full variable domain is: ETGVTQSPTHLIKTRGQQVTLRCSSQSGHNTVSWYQQALGQGPQFIFQYYREEENGRGNFPPRFSGLQFPNYSSELNVNALELDDSALYLCASSLVPSGGLFYEQYFGPGTRLTVT.